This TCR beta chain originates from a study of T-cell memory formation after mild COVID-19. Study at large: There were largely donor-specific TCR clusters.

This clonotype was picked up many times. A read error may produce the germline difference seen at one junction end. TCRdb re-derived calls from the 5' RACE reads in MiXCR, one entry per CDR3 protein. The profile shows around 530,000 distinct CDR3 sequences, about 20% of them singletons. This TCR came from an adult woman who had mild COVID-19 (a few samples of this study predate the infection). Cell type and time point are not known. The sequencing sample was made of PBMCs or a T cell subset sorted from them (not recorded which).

The CDR3 reads CASSPGTATDTQYF. CDR3 DNA sequence: TGTGCCAGCAGCCCGGGAACAGCTACAGATACGCAGTATTTT. This chain links TRBV5-1 with TRBJ2-3; D is perhaps TRBD2 (5 bases). Germline CDR1 and CDR2: SGHRS and YFSETQ. The CDR3 is 14 residues long. The full variable domain, in which reference TRBV5-1 and TRBJ2-3 provide the parts outside the CDR3, is KAGVTQTPRYLIKTRGQQVTLSCSPISGHRSVSWYQQTPGQGLQFLFEYFSETQRNKGNFPGRFSGRQFSNSRSEMNVSTLELGDSALYLCASSPGTATDTQYFGPGTRLTVL.